This TCR beta chain was sequenced for a study of T cell responses to AZD1222 COVID-19 vaccine. Germline loops: CDR1 SGHAT, CDR2 FQDESV (reference sequence). Trimming cost V 1 base and J 5 bases; bases outside gene matches: 4. This CDR3 is 15 amino acids long. The assay was immunoSEQ multiplex PCR, and TCRdb's table has in-frame clones only and misses some. The data contain 150,000 to 200,000 clones, around 91% of them seen just once; the ten biggest clones take up roughly 6%. The sequence was obtained from an adult who received the AZD1222 COVID-19 vaccine. The chain recombines TRBV11-1 with TRBJ2-2, with 7 nucleotides matching TRBD1. Material: peripheral blood, obtained 28 days after the second AZD1222 dose. The CDR3 DNA follows: TGTGCCAGCAGCTTAGAGGGCAGGGGGACCGGGGAGCTGTTTTTT. Translation: CASSLEGRGTGELFF. The full variable domain, with the rest looked up from reference TRBV11-1 and TRBJ2-2, is EAEVAQSPRYKITEKSQAVAFWCDPISGHATLYWYRQILGQGPELLVQFQDESVVDDSQLPKDRFSAERLKGVDSTLKIQPAELGDSAMYLCASSLEGRGTGELFFGEGSRLTVL.